This entry lists 21 T cell receptor beta chains sequenced from one sample in a study of T cells in Graves' hyperthyroidism and ophthalmopathy. From RNA transcripts, TCR beta CDR3 regions were amplified. In the first-round RT-PCR of the TCR CDR3, the HTBI primer set was used. TCRdb fed the multiplex PCR reads into MiXCR, producing one record per CDR3 protein. The table has under 300,000 distinct CDR3 sequences, 20% to 25% seen once. The sequencing input was blood. These receptors were taken from a man aged 25 to 45 with Graves' ophthalmopathy.

This clonotype was counted many times. This chain links TRBV2 with TRBJ2-2; D possibly corresponds to TRBD1 (5 bases). V was pared by 5 bases and J by 4 bases, with 11 bases between. The CDR3 runs 14 residues. CDR1 is SNHLY and CDR2 is FYNNEI in the germline V gene. CDR3 protein: CASSWGRPTGELFF. The CDR3 DNA is TGTGCCAGCAGTTGGGGCAGGCCCACCGGGGAGCTGTTTTTT.

The gene calls are TRBV12-3 or TRBV12-4 and TRBJ2-1; D is undetermined. CDR3 length equals 13 residues. V was clipped by 8 bases and J by 2 bases, with 10 bases between them. The CDR3 here is CASCGRTYNEQFF. The CDR3 coding sequence is TGTGCCAGCTGCGGAAGGACCTACAATGAGCAGTTCTTC.

The chain combines TRBV7-9 with TRBJ1-4; TRBD1 agrees at 8 bases. This CDR3 is 16 amino acids long. The germline CDR1 and CDR2 sequences are SEHNR and FQNEAQ (reference sequence). The junction had 3 bases not matched to a gene; V was cut back by 3 bases and J by 0 bases. The CDR3 loop reads CASSLRTGSTNEKLFF. The CDR3 DNA follows: TGTGCCAGCAGCTTGCGGACAGGGTCAACTAATGAAAAACTGTTTTTT.

The rearrangement links TRBV20-1 to TRBJ2-4, with TRBD1 as a possible D gene (5 bases). V lost 3 bases, J lost 6 bases, and 6 bases lay in between. This CDR3 region has 11 residues. Per the germline V gene, CDR1 is DFQATT and CDR2 is SNEGSKA (reference sequence). The CDR3 is CSASQGNIQYF. CDR3 coding DNA: TGCAGTGCTAGTCAGGGAAACATTCAGTACTTC.

This clonotype has more than one count but fewer than ten. The J gene is TRBJ2-7, the V gene TRBV3-1; 8 bases map to TRBD1. The CDR3 loop spans 15 amino acids. The ends lost 0 bases at V and 3 bases at J; junction bases unmatched: 4. Looked up from germline, CDR1 is LGHDT and CDR2 is YNNKEL (reference sequence). The CDR3 is CASSQDPDRGYEQYF. CDR3 sequence (DNA): TGTGCCAGCAGCCAAGATCCCGACAGGGGCTACGAGCAGTACTTC.

In its sample, this clonotype was seen a few times. This chain uses TRBV5-1 with TRBJ1-5, with TRBD1 matching 7 bases. The V gene end was trimmed by 0 bases and the J gene end by 2 bases; junction bases not matched to a gene: 8. The germline V gene has CDR1 SGHRS and CDR2 YFSETQ. The CDR3 extends over 17 amino acids. The CDR3 protein is CASSLGQSRGGNQPQHF. The DNA for the CDR3 is TGCGCCAGCAGCTTGGGCCAGAGCAGGGGGGGCAATCAGCCCCAGCATTTT.

This clonotype was recorded at least ten times. The J gene is TRBJ1-2, the V gene TRBV24-1; the match to TRBD1 covers 7 bases. V gave up 4 bases and J gave up 6 bases; unmatched junction bases: 13. There are 16 residues in the CDR3. Germline V gene sequence: CDR1 KGHDR, CDR2 SFDVKD. Written as DNA, the CDR3 is TGTGCCACCAGTGACGACAAGGGACAGACCGCTGATGGCTACACCTTC. The encoded protein is CATSDDKGQTADGYTF.

The sample holds many counts of this clonotype. The chain is built from TRBV5-1 and TRBJ1-1; D is possibly TRBD1 (5 bases). The germline V gene encodes CDR1 SGHRS and CDR2 YFSETQ. The germline V and J ends were trimmed by 3 bases and 3 bases, with 9 bases remaining between them. This CDR3 is 13 amino acids long. As DNA, the CDR3 is TGCGCCAGCAGCTCGGGGACTGACACTGAAGCTTTCTTT. Its protein is CASSSGTDTEAFF.

This clonotype was seen many times. The V and J genes are TRBV30 and TRBJ1-4; D is unclear. Germline V gives CDR1 GTSNPN, CDR2 SVGIG (reference sequence). V was clipped by 2 bases and J by 3 bases, with 10 bases between them. The CDR3 is 14 residues long. The CDR3 DNA reads as TGTGCCTGGAGTTCAAGGTTTCCTAATGAAAAACTGTTTTTT. Amino acid sequence: CAWSSRFPNEKLFF. The full variable domain, with the rest looked up from reference TRBV30 and TRBJ1-4, is SQTIHQWPATLVQPVGSPLSLECTVEGTSNPNLYWYRQAAGRGLQLLFYSVGIGQISSEVPQNLSASRPQDRQFILSSKKLLLSDSGFYLCAWSSRFPNEKLFFGSGTQLSVL.

This chain uses TRBV2 with TRBJ2-2, with 15 positions matching TRBD2. J was trimmed by 5 bases and V by 6 bases; bases with no gene match: 7. The CDR3 loop spans 17 amino acids. Germline V gene sequence: CDR1 SNHLY, CDR2 FYNNEI. The CDR3 loop is CASRPGLAGGQTGELFF. The CDR3 DNA follows: TGTGCCAGCAGACCGGGACTAGCGGGAGGCCAAACCGGGGAGCTGTTTTTT.

The V call is TRBV20-1, the J call TRBJ2-1, with 10 bases matching TRBD2. The CDR3 sequence is 15 residues long. The junction had 10 bases not matched to a gene; V was cut back by 6 bases and J by 5 bases. Germline V CDR1 and CDR2: DFQATT, SNEGSKA (reference sequence). CDR3 region: CSARWGSGRDNEQFF. The CDR3 DNA sequence: TGCAGTGCGAGATGGGGGAGCGGGAGGGACAATGAGCAGTTCTTC.

This clonotype was seen a few times. Germline is not matched at one junction end, which may reflect a read error. J is TRBJ1-1 and V is TRBV5-1; D not resolved. The CDR3 is 13 residues long. Per the germline V gene, CDR1 is SGHRS and CDR2 is YFSETQ. CDR3 amino acids: CASSYPRTGEVVF. CDR3 DNA sequence: TGTGCCAGCAGTTATCCCCGGACCGGAGAGGTCGTCTTT.

The rearrangement links TRBV27 to TRBJ2-1, with a weak D call TRBD1 (5 bases). Trimming shortened V by 2 bases and J by 3 bases, and 17 bases separated the two germline ends. Germline loops: CDR1 MNHEY, CDR2 SMNVEV (reference sequence). The CDR3 has 17 amino acids. The CDR3 protein is CASSLSGRDRYYNEQFF. The CDR3 region has the DNA TGTGCCAGCAGTTTAAGTGGTAGAGACAGATACTACAATGAGCAGTTCTTC.

V is TRBV24-1 and J is TRBJ2-3; TRBD2 is a possible D gene (5 bases). The CDR3 consists of 11 residues. Trimming pared 10 bases from V and 11 bases from J, leaving 15 bases between. Germline CDR1 KGHDR, CDR2 SFDVKD. For the CDR3, the DNA is TGTGCCACGGCGGGCGAGGGAAGGCAGTATTTT. Its protein is CATAGEGRQYF.

This chain connects TRBV5-1 to TRBJ2-1, with 9 bases matching TRBD2. Losses at the gene ends were 0 bases for V and 7 bases for J; bases not matched to a gene: 5. The germline gives CDR1 SGHRS, CDR2 YFSETQ. The CDR3 runs to 15 residues. DNA of the CDR3: TGCGCCAGCAGCTTGGTAGCGGGAGCGTCTAATGAGCAGTTCTTC. It codes for CASSLVAGASNEQFF.

This chain links TRBV6-2 or TRBV6-3 with TRBJ1-5; TRBD1 matches at 9 bases. The CDR3 loop spans 14 amino acids. Germline CDR1 reads MNHEY; CDR2 reads SVGEGT. V was pared by 6 bases and J by 3 bases, with 3 bases of the junction left unmatched. The CDR3 protein is CASRRQGDNQPQHF. The CDR3 region has the DNA TGTGCCAGCAGACGACAGGGGGACAATCAGCCCCAGCATTTT.

In its sample, this clonotype was seen a few times. This chain connects TRBV27 to TRBJ1-2; 10 bases align to TRBD1. The junction had 6 bases not matched to a gene; V was cut back by 6 bases and J by 8 bases. The germline V gene has CDR1 MNHEY and CDR2 SMNVEV (reference sequence). This CDR3 has 13 amino acids. The CDR3 region has the DNA TGTGCCAGCAGCGGGACAGGGGCCCTCGGCTACACCTTC. Its translation is CASSGTGALGYTF.

The rearrangement uses TRBV27 and TRBJ1-4; D not resolved. Trimming took off 3 bases at V and 1 base at J, with 6 bases between the two ends. The CDR3 sequence is 14 residues long. From germline, CDR1 is MNHEY and CDR2 SMNVEV (reference sequence). The CDR3 protein is CASSFPGTNEKLFF. CDR3 DNA sequence: TGTGCCAGCAGTTTCCCCGGAACTAATGAAAAACTGTTTTTT.

Many counts were recorded for this clonotype. V and J are TRBV6-2 or TRBV6-3 and TRBJ1-2; D remains ambiguous. The length of the CDR3 is 13 residues. V was clipped by 4 bases and J by 4 bases, with 10 bases between them. CDR1 is MNHEY, CDR2 SVGEGT, per germline. The CDR3 protein is CASSSSETYGYTF. The CDR3 DNA reads as TGTGCCAGCAGTTCCTCAGAGACCTATGGCTACACCTTC.

There are a few counts of this clonotype. This chain joins TRBV10-3 and TRBJ1-5; D gene ambiguous. From germline, CDR1 is ENHRY and CDR2 SYGVKD. Trimming took 6 bases from V and 0 from J, leaving 9 bases between them. The CDR3 consists of 14 residues. The CDR3 loop is CAISDTDSNQPQHF. CDR3 DNA sequence: TGTGCCATCAGCGACACGGATAGCAATCAGCCCCAGCATTTT.

This sequence joins TRBV19 and TRBJ1-1; D is perhaps TRBD1 (6 bases). Trimming removed 5 bases from V and 5 bases from J, with 24 bases in between. CDR1 is LNHDA and CDR2 is SQIVND in the germline V gene (reference sequence). This CDR3 is built from 17 residues. The CDR3 sequence: CASSPIYLTGFGTEAFF. The CDR3 DNA reads TGTGCCAGTAGTCCTATCTACCTGACAGGTTTTGGGACTGAAGCTTTCTTT. Combining the CDR3 with reference TRBV19 and TRBJ1-1 gives the whole variable domain DGGITQSPKYLFRKEGQNVTLSCEQNLNHDAMYWYRQDPGQGLRLIYYSQIVNDFQKGDIAEGYSVSREKKESFPLTVTSAQKNPTAFYLCASSPIYLTGFGTEAFFGQGTRLTVV.